This T cell receptor beta chain is from a study of T cells expressing NK-cell markers. Findings and caveats of the study: Dominant NKG2C+ clonotypes in 6 or 7 donors made up roughly 1.0-7.0% of CD8+ T cells.

With the 5' RACE reads reprocessed, TCRdb shows one record per CDR3 protein and no DNA. This sample's clone table lists about 380,000 distinct CDR3 sequences. A note on this clonotype: No antigen is known for it.

Germline values: CDR1 SGHTA, CDR2 FQGNSA. This CDR3 is built from 13 residues. The TCR was taken from a man aged 18-69 years in good health. The source material was blood T cells: a sorted CD56 or NKG2C T cell subset, CD4+ or CD8+ T cells, or bulk PBMC T cells (not recorded which). This sequence joins TRBV7-2 and TRBJ1-2; TCRdb designates TRBD1, a call that cannot be tested without DNA. The chain's CDR3 is CASSLRQEYGYTF.